Following are 13 T cell receptor beta chains from one sample sequenced in a study of T cells after yellow fever vaccination. TCRdb reanalysed the 5' RACE reads using MiXCR and keeps one entry per CDR3 protein. The sample has more than 95,000 distinct CDR3 sequences, around 7.4% seen once; the top ten hold roughly 2.5%. The sample here was CD4+ T cells sorted from PBMCs, taken 9 to 11 days after the first yellow fever vaccination. Receptors were obtained from a young man who received the YFV17D yellow fever vaccine.

This clonotype was counted at least ten times. J is TRBJ2-1 and V is TRBV24-1; 10 bases are shared with TRBD2. Germline V CDR1 and CDR2: KGHDR, SFDVKD. V trimming: 0 bases; J trimming: 9 bases; junction bases outside the gene matches: 10. This CDR3 comprises 17 residues. CDR3 amino acids: CATSDLSSSGGPFEQFF. The CDR3 coding sequence is TGTGCCACCAGTGATTTGTCGTCTAGCGGGGGCCCTTTTGAGCAGTTCTTC.

About this clonotype: A much larger clone lies a single base off, so this may be a read error. V usage is TRBV27 and J usage is TRBJ2-5; D remains ambiguous. This CDR3 is 13 amino acids long. Germline V lookup: CDR1 MNHEY, CDR2 SMNVEV (reference sequence). The CDR3 DNA sequence: TGTGCCAGCAGTTTATCGTACCATGAGACCCAGTACTTC. It translates to CASSLSYHETQYF.

This clonotype was found many times. The chain uses TRBV18 and TRBJ2-7, with D perhaps TRBD1 (5 bases). Looked up from germline, CDR1 is KGHSH and CDR2 is LQKENI. The CDR3 is made up of 13 amino acids. V was clipped by 2 bases and J by 3 bases, with 8 bases between them. The CDR3 loop is CASSPGQNYEQYF. In DNA form, the CDR3 reads TGTGCCAGCTCACCAGGACAAAACTACGAGCAGTACTTC.

The rearrangement uses TRBV5-4 and TRBJ1-6, with TRBD1 as a possible D gene (5 bases). Germline lookup yields CDR1 SGHNT and CDR2 YYREEE (reference sequence). Trimming pared 0 bases from V and 10 bases from J, leaving 11 bases between. This CDR3 has 14 residues. CDR3 sequence: CASSLVDSGSPLHF. CDR3 DNA: TGTGCCAGCAGCTTGGTCGACAGTGGCTCACCCCTCCACTTT. The variable domain in full, with the rest retrieved from reference TRBV5-4 and TRBJ1-6, is ETGVTQSPTHLIKTRGQQVTLRCSSQSGHNTVSWYQQALGQGPQFIFQYYREEENGRGNFPPRFSGLQFPNYSSELNVNALELDDSALYLCASSLVDSGSPLHFGNGTRLTVT.

This chain links TRBV25-1 with TRBJ1-2; D may be TRBD1 (6 bases). CDR1 is MGHDK, CDR2 SYGVNS, per germline. This CDR3 region has 14 residues. V shed 5 bases and J shed 1 base, with 11 bases lying between them. The CDR3 is CASSHAGDNYGYTF. The CDR3 nucleotides read TGTGCCAGCAGTCACGCAGGGGATAACTATGGCTACACCTTC.

The V call is TRBV5-6, the J call TRBJ2-5; 9 nucleotides align to TRBD2. Germline loops: CDR1 SGHDT, CDR2 YYEEEE. CDR3 size: 14 residues. V was pared by 4 bases and J by 3 bases, with 4 bases of the junction left unmatched. The chain's CDR3 is CASSPRGGEETQYF. CDR3 DNA sequence: TGTGCCAGCAGCCCTCGCGGGGGGGAAGAGACCCAGTACTTC.

This clonotype was found many times. The chain carries TRBV10-3 and TRBJ1-5; D perhaps matches TRBD1 (5 bases). Germline values: CDR1 ENHRY, CDR2 SYGVKD. The CDR3 is 13 residues long. V was clipped by 5 bases and J by 6 bases, with 11 bases between them. Here the CDR3 DNA reads TGTGCCATCAGTATGGAAGGGGCTCAGCCCCAGCATTTT. It translates to CAISMEGAQPQHF.

This clonotype was seen many times. The chain carries TRBV6-5 and TRBJ1-2; D perhaps matches TRBD1 (5 bases). V gave up 8 bases and J gave up 7 bases, with 14 bases separating them. The CDR3 covers 12 residues. Germline CDR1 MNHEY, CDR2 SVGAGI. CDR3 coding DNA: TGTGCCAGCCTCTTCCCCGGGGGTGGCTACACCTTC. Translated, it gives CASLFPGGGYTF.

The table lists this clonotype with many counts. The chain is built from TRBV4-3 and TRBJ2-3, with TRBD2 matching over 8 bases. The length of the CDR3 is 14 residues. Germline V gives CDR1 LGHNA, CDR2 YSLEER. V gave up 8 bases and J gave up 1 base; unmatched junction bases: 5. CDR3 nucleotides: TGCGCCAGCGGCGATAGCGGGGGCACAGATACGCAGTATTTT. It translates to CASGDSGGTDTQYF.

This clonotype was detected ten times or more. The V and J genes are TRBV12-3 or TRBV12-4 and TRBJ1-2; D is perhaps TRBD1 (5 bases). The V end was cut by 6 bases, the J end by 4 bases, with 15 bases between. The CDR3 contains 14 residues. The chain's CDR3 is CASSTPGHGYGYTF. In nucleotides, the CDR3 is TGTGCCAGCAGCACTCCTGGACACGGCTATGGCTACACCTTC.

In its sample, this clonotype was seen many times. This chain joins TRBV27 and TRBJ1-6; a possible D gene is TRBD1 (5 bases). Deletions cut 4 bases from V and 7 bases from J, with 11 bases between. CDR1 is MNHEY and CDR2 is SMNVEV in the germline V gene (reference sequence). The CDR3 runs to 14 residues. The CDR3 loop is CASSYEGRNSPLHF. CDR3 bases: TGTGCCAGCAGTTACGAGGGGAGAAATTCACCCCTCCACTTT.

Note on this clonotype: A much larger clone differs from this one at a single base, so this may be a read error. This chain links TRBV5-1 with TRBJ1-1, with D unresolved. The V gene lost 9 bases and the J gene lost 6 bases, with 18 bases spanning the gap. The CDR3 is made up of 13 amino acids. From germline, CDR1 is SGHRS and CDR2 YFSETQ. The CDR3: CANSNHAIPEAFF. The CDR3, as DNA: TGCGCCAACAGTAACCACGCGATTCCTGAAGCTTTCTTT. Complete variable domain (other parts from reference TRBV5-1 and TRBJ1-1): KAGVTQTPRYLIKTRGQQVTLSCSPISGHRSVSWYQQTPGQGLQFLFEYFSETQRNKGNFPGRFSGRQFSNSRSEMNVSTLELGDSALYLCANSNHAIPEAFFGQGTRLTVV.

This clonotype was seen at least ten times. The chain combines TRBV4-3 with TRBJ1-5; D might be TRBD1 (5 bases). The germline V gene encodes CDR1 LGHNA and CDR2 YSLEER. CDR3 length: 18 residues. V lost 6 bases, J lost 7 bases, and 28 bases lay in between. The CDR3 loop is CASSIDVGFKGLGQPQHF. The CDR3 region has the DNA TGCGCCAGCAGTATAGATGTGGGTTTTAAGGGGCTTGGGCAGCCCCAGCATTTT.